The 19 T cell receptor beta chains reported below all come from one sample, sequenced in a study of T cell repertoires and HLA-DP antigens. These TCRs' antigens remain unknown. Data came from immunoSEQ multiplex PCR; TCRdb stores just in-frame clones and leaves some out. The sample has 75,000 to 90,000 clones, 86% seen once. The sequenced sample consisted of CD4+ T cells from PBMCs. The receptors come from a man aged 50 to 60 in good health and CMV-seronegative.

The chain joins TRBV14 to TRBJ2-2; no clear D gene. V was shortened by 4 bases and J by 2 bases, with 8 bases between the two germline ends. The CDR3 has 14 residues. The germline V gene encodes CDR1 SGHDN and CDR2 FVKESK. DNA of the CDR3: TGTGCCAGCAGCCTAAACCTAAACACCGGGGAGCTGTTTTTT. Residues: CASSLNLNTGELFF.

The gene calls are TRBV6-5 and TRBJ2-5, with D possibly TRBD2 on 5 matching bases. V gave up 0 bases and J gave up 5 bases, with 13 bases separating them. In germline, CDR1 is MNHEY, CDR2 SVGAGI. The CDR3 is 15 amino acids. This chain's CDR3 is CASSYSIGVRETQYF. Here the CDR3 DNA reads TGTGCCAGCAGTTACTCGATCGGGGTACGGGAGACCCAGTACTTC.

This clone was observed a single time. This sequence joins TRBV2 and TRBJ1-1; a possible D gene is TRBD1 (5 bases). Trimming took 5 bases from V and 3 from J, leaving 19 bases between them. There are 16 residues in the CDR3. Germline CDR1 and CDR2: SNHLY and FYNNEI. In nucleotides, the CDR3 is TGTGCCAGCAGTCCGAAGATCGGGGCCCGAGACACTGAAGCTTTCTTT. Residues: CASSPKIGARDTEAFF.

This clone occurred once. The genes are TRBV5-5 and TRBJ2-3; D is possibly TRBD1 (6 bases). With 0 bases removed from V and 3 bases from J, the gap between germline ends came to 8 bases. Germline V gene data show CDR1 as SGHKS and CDR2 as YYEKEE (reference sequence). This CDR3 spans 14 amino acids. CDR3: CASSLEQGTDTQYF. The CDR3 DNA reads TGTGCCAGCAGCTTGGAGCAGGGGACAGATACGCAGTATTTT.

This clone was picked up one time. The chain combines TRBV11-3 with TRBJ1-2; TRBD1 aligns across 7 bases. Germline CDR1 reads SGHNT; CDR2 reads YENEEA. There are 17 residues in the CDR3. Trimming at V came to 1 base and at J to 4 bases, leaving 12 bases not matched to a gene. The CDR3 sequence: CASSLGWDSLLFYGYTF. CDR3 nucleotide sequence: TGTGCCAGCAGCTTAGGGTGGGACAGCCTCCTTTTCTATGGCTACACCTTC.

V and J are TRBV6-6 and TRBJ1-1, with 8 bases aligning to TRBD1. Per the germline V gene, CDR1 is MNHNY and CDR2 is SVGAGI (reference sequence). V was clipped by 2 bases and J by 5 bases; unmatched bases: 4. The CDR3 has 14 residues. The chain's CDR3 is CASSYNRGETEAFF. The CDR3 nucleotides read TGTGCCAGCAGTTACAACAGGGGGGAAACTGAAGCTTTCTTT.

V usage is TRBV19 and J usage is TRBJ1-4; D may be TRBD1 (6 bases). Germline lookup yields CDR1 LNHDA and CDR2 SQIVND (reference sequence). The CDR3 contains 15 residues. Trimming removed 6 bases from V and 5 bases from J, with 16 bases in between. For the CDR3, the DNA is TGTGCCAGTAGCGACCAGGGGCTGGGAAATGAAAAACTGTTTTTT. As protein: CASSDQGLGNEKLFF.

The rearrangement links TRBV4-3 to TRBJ2-1; 8 bases fit TRBD2. CDR3 length equals 15 residues. The germline CDR1 and CDR2 sequences are LGHNA and YSLEER. Trimming removed 0 bases from V and 6 bases from J; junction bases left unmatched: 4. CDR3 protein: CASSQDIGGANEQFF. CDR3 nucleotide sequence: TGCGCCAGCAGCCAAGATATCGGGGGGGCCAATGAGCAGTTCTTC.

The gene calls are TRBV4-3 and TRBJ1-4; 7 bases fit TRBD1. The germline CDR1 and CDR2 sequences are LGHNA and YSLEER. The CDR3 runs to 15 residues. The trim removed 3 bases at V and 3 bases at J, leaving 4 bases unmatched. The CDR3 reads CASSQTGHPNEKLFF. The DNA of the CDR3 is TGCGCCAGCAGCCAGACAGGGCACCCTAATGAAAAACTGTTTTTT.

This clone was seen more than once but under ten times. The chain couples TRBV5-6 to TRBJ2-1; D call uncertain. The germline V gene encodes CDR1 SGHDT and CDR2 YYEEEE. Between the trimmed V and J ends, which lost 3 bases and 8 bases, there was a span of 15 bases. The CDR3 has 14 amino acids. DNA for the CDR3: TGTGCCAGCAGCTCTAAAAGGACGAGCTATGAGCAGTTCTTC. It is translated as CASSSKRTSYEQFF.

The chain links TRBV7-9 to TRBJ2-7, with TRBD2 identical over 7 bases. Per germline, CDR1 SEHNR and CDR2 FQNEAQ (reference sequence). V was clipped by 5 bases and J by 11 bases; unmatched bases: 9. This CDR3 has 12 amino acids. CDR3 nucleotides: TGTGCCAGCAGCCCCCCGCTAGCGGCCGAGTACTTC. It yields the protein CASSPPLAAEYF.

The rearrangement joins TRBV27 to TRBJ2-7; 8 nucleotides line up with TRBD1. There are 14 residues in the CDR3. V gave up 0 bases and J gave up 5 bases; unmatched junction bases: 3. Germline loops: CDR1 MNHEY, CDR2 SMNVEV (reference sequence). The CDR3 sequence: CASSLSDRADEQYF. The CDR3 region has the DNA TGTGCCAGCAGTTTATCGGACAGGGCGGACGAGCAGTACTTC.

The chain links TRBV7-2 to TRBJ1-4; 10 bases map to TRBD1. There are 15 residues in the CDR3. Trimming removed 4 bases from V and 2 bases from J; junction bases left unmatched: 1. The V gene's germline CDR1 is SGHTA and CDR2 FQGNSA. The CDR3 sequence: CASSSDRGTNEKLFF. Written as DNA, the CDR3 is TGTGCCAGCAGCTCGGACAGGGGGACTAATGAAAAACTGTTTTTT.

J is TRBJ1-2 and V is TRBV4-3; maybe TRBD1 (5 bases). This CDR3 comprises 17 residues. The V gene lost 1 base and the J gene lost 5 bases, with 20 bases spanning the gap. Germline CDR1 and CDR2: LGHNA and YSLEER. The CDR3 DNA reads as TGCGCCAGCAGCCAAGCTACTAGTTTCCAGGGCTATTATGGCTACACCTTC. Translating it yields CASSQATSFQGYYGYTF.

The CDR3 DNA reads as TGTGCCATCAGACCGGGACAGGGGCGACACTACACCTTC. Translating it yields CAIRPGQGRHYTF. The gene calls are TRBV10-3 and TRBJ1-2, with 10 bases lining up with TRBD1. V shed 6 bases and J 10 bases; nucleotides not matched to a gene: 8. CDR1 and CDR2 (germline): ENHRY, SYGVKD. The CDR3 totals 13 residues.

The CDR3: CASSWTVTNEKLFF. CDR3 in DNA: TGTGCCAGCAGCTGGACAGTAACTAATGAAAAACTGTTTTTT. The chain has TRBV5-6 and TRBJ1-4, with D possibly matching TRBD1 (6 bases). Trimming took 3 bases from V and 1 from J, leaving 7 bases between them. Germline V gene data show CDR1 as SGHDT and CDR2 as YYEEEE. CDR3 length: 14 residues.

The chain carries TRBV9 and TRBJ2-3; 9 nucleotides agree with TRBD2. CDR3 size: 16 residues. Trimming took 0 bases from V and 2 from J; bases not matched to a gene: 4. CDR1 and CDR2 from the germline V gene are SGDLS and YYNGEE. CDR3 amino acids: CASSVERGALTDTQYF. The DNA of the CDR3 is TGTGCCAGCAGCGTAGAGCGGGGGGCCCTCACAGATACGCAGTATTTT.

The V gene is TRBV5-1, the J gene TRBJ2-2, with TRBD2 matching 9 bases. The CDR3 runs to 18 residues. Trimming cost V 0 bases and J 0 bases; bases outside gene matches: 6. Per the germline V gene, CDR1 is SGHRS and CDR2 is YFSETQ. The CDR3 loop reads CASSLAASGKSNTGELFF. The CDR3 DNA follows: TGCGCCAGCAGCTTGGCGGCTAGCGGGAAGTCGAACACCGGGGAGCTGTTTTTT.

This clone was counted a single time. This chain uses TRBV5-4 with TRBJ1-1; D ambiguous. Trimming took 0 bases from V and 3 from J, leaving 12 bases between them. Germline assignment: CDR1 SGHNT and CDR2 YYREEE (reference sequence). CDR3 length: 15 residues. CDR3 sequence: CASSLGSSAYTEAFF. The CDR3 DNA sequence: TGTGCCAGCAGCTTGGGGAGCTCAGCCTACACTGAAGCTTTCTTT. Full variable domain (missing parts from reference TRBV5-4 and TRBJ1-1): ETGVTQSPTHLIKTRGQQVTLRCSSQSGHNTVSWYQQALGQGPQFIFQYYREEENGRGNFPPRFSGLQFPNYSSELNVNALELDDSALYLCASSLGSSAYTEAFFGQGTRLTVV.